Here is one TCR beta chain with its context. Its antigen is currently not known. Per-base qualities were not stored, and no clone one base away is much larger. For CDR1 and CDR2, the germline V gene lists MGHRA and YSYEKL. There are 19 amino acids in the CDR3, from cysteine to phenylalanine inclusive. Only the CDR3 region is kept as DNA, spanning 57 bases read in frame from base 1. V drops 0 bases and J drops 3 bases, leaving 21 bases in between. These data come from a study of T cells in Graves' hyperthyroidism and ophthalmopathy (dated by TCRdb to the late 2010s). Notes on the research overall: Peripheral blood samples were taken at the time of initial diagnosis, prior to any treatment. TCR Vbeta CDR3 sequencing of 140 or so peripheral blood samples (over 40 ophthalmopathy, about 74 hyperthyroidism and some 17 progressor patients) is reported in the paper. Prospective prediction of ophthalmopathy was tested in an independent validation cohort of approximately 18 hyperthyroidism patients and 17 patients who later progressed to ophthalmopathy. The study also compared thyroid tissue and blood T-cell repertoires from over 5 Graves' hyperthyroidism patients. To identify TCR V-J signatures that set the groups apart, the researchers used a discovery cohort of 90 to 100 patients, made up of around 40 with Graves' ophthalmopathy and 57 with stable Graves' hyperthyroidism. The 75 to 100 discovery patients were randomly divided into training and test sets at a 7:3 ratio. Following sampling, methimazole starting at 30 mg daily was given to hyperthyroidism patients, and high-dose intravenous methylprednisolone was given to ophthalmopathy patients.

A patient counted as having stable Graves' hyperthyroidism if no progression to ophthalmopathy occurred over 18 months of follow-up. The hyperthyroidism patients were between 18 and 65 years old and newly diagnosed, with a disease duration of less than 2 months. Any patient with an uncontrolled infection, another autoimmune disease, pregnancy or lactation was excluded. Diagnoses relied on clinical symptoms, serum thyroxine and TRAb, thyroid ultrasound and orbital computed tomography. PBMCs were isolated from more than 9 ml of fresh peripheral blood by Ficoll-Paque density gradient centrifugation. Total RNA was extracted using Trizol reagent, and RNA quality was assessed on an Agilent 2100 Bioanalyzer. The TCR beta CDR3 regions were amplified from the RNA transcripts. The first round of RT-PCR for the TCR CDR3 was performed with the HTBI primer set and the Qiagen OneStep RT-PCR kit. Libraries were constructed in a second round of multiplex PCR, after which size selection and purification were carried out. The libraries were sequenced on an Illumina HiSeq2000 using paired-end 100 bp reads. In the source study's methods: SOAPnuke was used to process the raw data, removing reads that contained adapters or uncalled bases, had a mean Phred below 15, or lacked an exact match to the constant primer or identifier. COPE v1.2.5 was used to merge the high-quality paired reads, and each unique nucleotide sequence was defined as a clonotype. MiTCR v1.1 was used to align clonotypes to the IMGT TRBV, TRBD and TRBJ reference segments. Analysis was restricted to V-J combinations with a frequency above 0.0001, which covered about 99% of repertoires. The TCS score was defined as the ratio of F50 (clonal expansion) to E x V (chaos), calculated using BLOSUM62-based TCRdist between CDR3 peptides within each V-J. Welch's t-statistics and random forest reduced fewer than 550 V-J features to 10 to 15, which were used in a naive Bayes classifier (R e1071). The public reads were run again by TCRdb, first through fastp at Q25 and then through MiXCR, and only productive beta chains were kept. CDR3 protein sequences are deduplicated, and each keeps its most common genes and DNA. The V and J calls were not made by the authors but by TCRdb's processing. The sample has around 300,000 distinct CDR3 sequences on record, roughly 14% of them singletons. The ten most abundant clones make up just under 25% of the sample.

Study-wide findings and limitations: During validation, the model predicted progression to ophthalmopathy a median of about 6.5 months ahead of onset, with more than 60% sensitivity and more than 72% specificity. Sample size was not statistically predetermined, and blinding of investigators to group allocation was not performed. In cross-validation, a model built on a 13 V-J signature told ophthalmopathy apart from stable hyperthyroidism with approximately 90% sensitivity and around 81% specificity, and in testing the same model reached 80%/75%. Most expanded thyroid clonotypes (frequency above 0.001) were also detected in blood, a finding suggesting that blood repertoires may reflect thyroid immune responses.

The receptor's source is a woman aged 25 to 45 with Graves' hyperthyroidism. The specimen sequenced was blood. This receptor chain uses TRBV4-1 and TRBJ2-1; the D region possibly corresponds to TRBD1 (6 bases align). CDR3 protein: CASSQEGVRGHRNYNEQFF. At the DNA level, the sequence is TGCGCCAGCAGCCAAGAGGGGGTCCGGGGACATAGAAACTACAATGAGCAGTTCTTC.